This T cell receptor beta chain was obtained from a study of cytomegalovirus exposure and HLA in healthy donors. Study-wide findings and caveats: TCR beta chains associated with HLA were, in a later analysis, more clonally expanded than equally common others. Presence/absence analyses assumed roughly uniform sequencing depth across donors, which may not hold. In a later analysis, 16,951 TCR beta sequences were associated with HLA alleles at 0.05 false discovery rate.

Both 60 Vbeta primers and 13 Jbeta primers went into the PCR. Assay: immunoSEQ multiplex PCR; the TCRdb copy retains only in-frame clones and omits some. Of 95,000 to 150,000 clones detected, approximately 87% appear once; the ten largest clones hold around 20%. This CDR3 spans 15 amino acids. This clone occurred once. Antigen: not known. The specimen sequenced was PBMCs. This sequence was found in a man aged 18-30 years in good health and CMV-seropositive. The chain employs TRBV21-1 and TRBJ1-3; the D call in the table, TRBD1, was not verified against the DNA. TRBV21-1 is a pseudogene segment. The CDR3 DNA sequence: TGTGCCAGCAGCAAGTCCCCAGGGTCTGGAAACACCATATATTTT. Translating gives CASSKSPGSGNTIYF.